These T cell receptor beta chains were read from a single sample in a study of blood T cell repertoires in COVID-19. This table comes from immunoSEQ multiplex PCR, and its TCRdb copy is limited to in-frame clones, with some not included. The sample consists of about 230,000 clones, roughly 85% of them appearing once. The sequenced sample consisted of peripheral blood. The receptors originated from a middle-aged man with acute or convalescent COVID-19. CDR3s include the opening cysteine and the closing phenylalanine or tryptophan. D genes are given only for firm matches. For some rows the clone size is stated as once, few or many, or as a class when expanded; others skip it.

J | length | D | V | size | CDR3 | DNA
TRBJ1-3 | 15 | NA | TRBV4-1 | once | CASSPGESSGNTIYF | TGCGCCAGCAGCCCGGGGGAGAGCTCTGGAAACACCATATATTTT
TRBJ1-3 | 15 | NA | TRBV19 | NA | CASSIGTFSGNTIYF | TGTGCCAGTAGTATAGGCACATTCTCTGGAAACACCATATATTTT
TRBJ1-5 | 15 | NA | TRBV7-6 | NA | CASSVGTSGNQPQHF | TGTGCCAGCAGCGTCGGGACTTCCGGCAATCAGCCCCAGCATTTT
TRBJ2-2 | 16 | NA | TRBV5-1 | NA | CASSLARGPGTGELFF | TGCGCCAGCAGCTTGGCCAGGGGTCCGGGCACCGGGGAGCTGTTTTTT
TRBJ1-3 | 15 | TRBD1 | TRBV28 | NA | CASYPGQGSGNTIYF | TGTGCCAGCTATCCGGGACAGGGCTCTGGAAACACCATATATTTT
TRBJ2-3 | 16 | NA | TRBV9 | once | CASSVDPVQDTDTQYF | TGTGCCAGCAGCGTAGACCCGGTTCAGGACACAGATACGCAGTATTTT
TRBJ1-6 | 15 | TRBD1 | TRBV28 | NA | CASWTGGSYNSPLHF | TGTGCCAGCTGGACAGGGGGCTCCTATAATTCACCCCTCCACTTT
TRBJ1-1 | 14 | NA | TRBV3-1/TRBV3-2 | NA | CASSPEIPATEAFF | TGTGCCAGCAGCCCTGAGATCCCCGCCACTGAAGCTTTCTTT
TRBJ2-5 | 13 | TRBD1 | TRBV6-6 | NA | CASSPGTEETQYF | TGTGCCAGCAGTCCCGGGACAGAAGAGACCCAGTACTTC
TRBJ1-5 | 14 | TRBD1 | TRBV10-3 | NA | CAISEGQGYQPQHF | TGTGCCATCAGTGAGGGACAGGGATATCAGCCCCAGCATTTT
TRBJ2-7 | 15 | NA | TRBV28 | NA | CASKPRDRTSYEQYF | TGTGCCAGCAAGCCCCGAGACAGGACCTCCTACGAGCAGTACTTC
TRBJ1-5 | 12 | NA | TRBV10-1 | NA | CASGDSMEPQHF | TGCGCCAGCGGAGATTCTATGGAGCCCCAGCATTTT
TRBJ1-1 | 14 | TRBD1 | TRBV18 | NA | CASSLRQGAAEAFF | TGTGCCAGCTCACTCAGACAGGGGGCGGCTGAAGCTTTCTTT
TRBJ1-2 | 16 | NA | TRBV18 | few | CASSPTGSVPNYGYTF | TGTGCCAGCTCACCTACAGGGTCGGTTCCTAACTATGGCTACACCTTC
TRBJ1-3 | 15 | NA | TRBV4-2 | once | CASSQGQISGNTIYF | TGTGCCAGCAGCCAAGGACAGATCTCTGGAAACACCATATATTTT
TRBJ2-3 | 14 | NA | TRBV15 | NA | CATSGRRQLDTQYF | TGTGCCACCAGCGGGCGCCGACAGCTAGATACGCAGTATTTT
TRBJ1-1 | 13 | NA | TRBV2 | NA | CASIRGDVGEAFF | TGTGCCAGCATCCGGGGGGATGTAGGTGAAGCTTTCTTT
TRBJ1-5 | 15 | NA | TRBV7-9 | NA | CASRSGGYSNQPQHF | TGTGCCAGCAGAAGTGGAGGGTATAGCAATCAGCCCCAGCATTTT
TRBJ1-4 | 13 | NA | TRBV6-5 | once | CATSTGLVEKLFF | TGTGCCACCTCCACAGGGTTGGTTGAAAAACTGTTTTTT
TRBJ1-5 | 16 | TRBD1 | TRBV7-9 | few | CASSMDRDRGHQPQHF | TGTGCCAGCAGCATGGACCGGGACAGGGGTCATCAGCCCCAGCATTTT
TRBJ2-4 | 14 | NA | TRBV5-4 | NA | CASSLSSAKNIQYF | TGTGCCAGCAGCTTGAGCTCAGCCAAAAACATTCAGTACTTC
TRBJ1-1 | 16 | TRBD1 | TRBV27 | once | CASSFEQGGKIAEAFF | TGTGCCAGCAGTTTCGAGCAGGGGGGAAAGATAGCTGAAGCTTTCTTT
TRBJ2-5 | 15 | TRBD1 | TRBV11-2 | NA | CASSLGTGVQETQYF | TGTGCCAGCAGCTTGGGGACAGGGGTCCAAGAGACCCAGTACTTC
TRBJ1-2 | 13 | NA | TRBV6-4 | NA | CASRPTRFDGYTF | TGTGCCAGCAGACCGACAAGGTTTGACGGCTACACCTTC
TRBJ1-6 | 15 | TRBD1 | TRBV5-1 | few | CASSPTTGDNSPLHF | TGCGCCAGCAGCCCGACCACAGGGGATAATTCACCCCTCCACTTT
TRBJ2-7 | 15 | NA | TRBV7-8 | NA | CASSLVSGPPYEQYF | TGTGCCAGCAGCTTAGTTTCGGGTCCCCCATACGAGCAGTACTTC
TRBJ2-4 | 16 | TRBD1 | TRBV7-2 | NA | CASSGGQGAAKNIQYF | TGTGCCAGCAGCGGGGGACAGGGGGCTGCCAAAAACATTCAGTACTTC
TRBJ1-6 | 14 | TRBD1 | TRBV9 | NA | CASSVGDSDSPLHF | TGTGCCAGCAGCGTAGGGGACAGCGATTCACCCCTCCACTTT
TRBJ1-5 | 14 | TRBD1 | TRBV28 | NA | CASSSGTGNQPQHF | TGTGCCAGCAGTTCCGGGACAGGTAATCAGCCCCAGCATTTT
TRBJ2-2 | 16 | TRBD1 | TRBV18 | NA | CASSPQGARNTGELFF | TGTGCCAGCTCACCCCAGGGGGCGCGGAACACCGGGGAGCTGTTTTTT
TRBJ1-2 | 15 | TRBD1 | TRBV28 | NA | CASSTLGTGGYGYTF | TGTGCCAGCAGTACATTGGGCACAGGGGGCTATGGCTACACCTTC
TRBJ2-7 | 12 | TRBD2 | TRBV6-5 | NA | CASSPGGDEQYF | TGTGCCAGCAGTCCCGGGGGGGACGAGCAGTACTTC
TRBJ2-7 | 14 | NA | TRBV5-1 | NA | CASSADSSSYEQYF | TGCGCCAGCAGCGCCGACAGTAGCTCCTACGAGCAGTACTTC
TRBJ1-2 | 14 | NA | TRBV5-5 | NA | CASSPSTGFYGYTF | TGTGCCAGCAGCCCATCTACAGGGTTCTATGGCTACACCTTC
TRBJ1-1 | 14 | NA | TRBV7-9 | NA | CASSLALSGTEAFF | TGTGCCAGCAGCTTAGCTCTATCAGGCACTGAAGCTTTCTTT
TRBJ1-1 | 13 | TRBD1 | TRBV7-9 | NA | CASSINRGTEAFF | TGTGCCAGCAGCATAAACAGGGGGACTGAAGCTTTCTTT
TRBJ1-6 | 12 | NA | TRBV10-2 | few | CASSPTRSPLHF | TGCGCCAGCAGCCCGACTCGTTCACCCCTCCACTTT
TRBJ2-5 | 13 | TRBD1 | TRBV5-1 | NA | CASRGQLQETQYF | TGCGCCAGCAGGGGACAGCTCCAAGAGACCCAGTACTTC
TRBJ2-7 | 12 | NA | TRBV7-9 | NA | CASSLAETEQYF | TGTGCCAGCAGCTTAGCGGAGACCGAGCAGTACTTC
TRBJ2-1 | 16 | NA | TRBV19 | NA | CASSIRPRDSYNEQFF | TGTGCCAGTAGTATAAGGCCCAGGGACTCCTACAATGAGCAGTTCTTC
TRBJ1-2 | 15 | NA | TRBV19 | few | CASSISGLLLYGYTF | TGTGCCAGTAGTATTAGTGGACTACTTCTATATGGCTACACCTTC
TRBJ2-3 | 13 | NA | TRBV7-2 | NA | CASTSGGPTTQYF | TGTGCCAGCACCTCCGGGGGGCCAACTACGCAGTATTTT
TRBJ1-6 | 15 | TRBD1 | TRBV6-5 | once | CASRGTGSDNSPLHF | TGTGCCAGCAGGGGGACAGGGAGCGATAATTCACCCCTCCACTTT
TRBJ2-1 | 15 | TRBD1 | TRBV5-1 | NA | CASSLEGQLFNEQFF | TGCGCCAGCAGCTTGGAGGGACAGCTCTTCAATGAGCAGTTCTTC
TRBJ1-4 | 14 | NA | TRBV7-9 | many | CASSLTGSNEKLFF | TGTGCCAGCAGCTTAACAGGTTCTAATGAAAAACTGTTTTTT
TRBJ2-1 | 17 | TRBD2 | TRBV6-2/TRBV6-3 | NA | CASSYPRTSALENEQFF | TGTGCCAGCAGTTACCCTCGTACTAGCGCTCTAGAGAATGAGCAGTTCTTC
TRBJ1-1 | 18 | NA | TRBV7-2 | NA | CASSLRARTETLNTEAFF | TGTGCCAGCAGCTTAAGAGCCCGGACAGAAACTCTGAACACTGAAGCTTTCTTT
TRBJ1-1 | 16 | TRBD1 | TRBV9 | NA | CASSVGTGRMNTEAFF | TGTGCCAGCAGCGTCGGGACAGGTCGCATGAACACTGAAGCTTTCTTT